Described below is a single T cell receptor (beta chain) sequence and its context. The sample comes from a study of blood T cell repertoires in COVID-19. On the study more broadly: Samples of COVID-19 (acute and convalescent) were obtained from the United States, Italy and Spain. From T cells, B-cell-depleted T cells, or PBMCs came the material, which was cDNA or gDNA.

The CDR3 consists of 16 residues. V was pared by 2 bases and J by 1 base, with 14 bases between. Germline V gene lookup returns CDR1 SGHTA and CDR2 FQGNSA. Authors' data handling: Reference gene primer amplification gave estimated nucleated cell counts. TCRdb's copy holds only in-frame clones and misses some; the assay was immunoSEQ multiplex PCR. V and J calls and clone size are as listed in that table; D and trimming were resolved from the DNA. The sample includes around 290,000 clones, roughly 92% of them seen just once. Sequenced: peripheral blood. This sequence joins TRBV7-2 and TRBJ1-1; TRBD1 might be the D (5 bases). The source of this sequence is a woman younger than 45 with COVID-19, enrolled during active disease. The CDR3: CASSLLPGLQNTEAFF. The CDR3 region has the DNA TGTGCCAGCAGCTTATTGCCGGGACTGCAGAACACTGAAGCTTTCTTT.